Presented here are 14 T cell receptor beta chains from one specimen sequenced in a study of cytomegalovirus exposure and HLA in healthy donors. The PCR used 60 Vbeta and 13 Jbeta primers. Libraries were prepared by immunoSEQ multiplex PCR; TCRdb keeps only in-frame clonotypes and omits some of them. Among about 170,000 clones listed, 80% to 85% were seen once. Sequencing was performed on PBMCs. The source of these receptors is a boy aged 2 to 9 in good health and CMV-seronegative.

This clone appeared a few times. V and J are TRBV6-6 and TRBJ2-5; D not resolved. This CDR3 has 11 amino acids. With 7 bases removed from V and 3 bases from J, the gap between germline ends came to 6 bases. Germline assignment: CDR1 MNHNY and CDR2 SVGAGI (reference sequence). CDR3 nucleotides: TGTGCCAGCACCCTTAAAGAGACCCAGTACTTC. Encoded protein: CASTLKETQYF.

The CDR3 region is CAWSVMGRTDTQYF. CDR3 bases: TGTGCCTGGAGTGTAATGGGCCGCACAGATACGCAGTATTTT. The chain recombines TRBV30 with TRBJ2-3; D uncertain. CDR3 length equals 14 residues. Germline V CDR1 and CDR2: GTSNPN, SVGIG (reference sequence). V was pared by 0 bases and J by 1 base, with 8 bases between.

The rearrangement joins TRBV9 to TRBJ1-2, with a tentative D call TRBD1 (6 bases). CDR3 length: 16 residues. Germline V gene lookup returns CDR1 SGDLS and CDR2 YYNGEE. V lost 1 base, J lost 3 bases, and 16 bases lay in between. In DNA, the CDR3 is TGTGCCAGCAGCGTATCTGGACAGATTGGGGACTATGGCTACACCTTC. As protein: CASSVSGQIGDYGYTF.

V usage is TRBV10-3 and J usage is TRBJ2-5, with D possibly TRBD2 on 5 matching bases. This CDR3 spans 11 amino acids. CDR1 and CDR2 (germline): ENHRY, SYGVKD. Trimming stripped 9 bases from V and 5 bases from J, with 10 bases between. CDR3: CAIAWEETQYF. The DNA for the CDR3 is TGTGCCATTGCCTGGGAGGAGACCCAGTACTTC.

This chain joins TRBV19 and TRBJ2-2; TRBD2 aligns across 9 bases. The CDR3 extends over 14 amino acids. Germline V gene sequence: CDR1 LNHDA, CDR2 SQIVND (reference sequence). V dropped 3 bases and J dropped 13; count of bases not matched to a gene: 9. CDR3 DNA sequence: TGTGCCAGTAGTATGGGGACTAGCAGGGCGGGGCTGTTTTTT. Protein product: CASSMGTSRAGLFF.

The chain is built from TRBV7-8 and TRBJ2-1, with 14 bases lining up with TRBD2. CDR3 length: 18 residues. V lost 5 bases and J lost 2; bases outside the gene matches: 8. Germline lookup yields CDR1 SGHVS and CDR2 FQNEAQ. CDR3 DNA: TGTGCCAGCAGCGGAAGACCGACTAGCGGGAGGGCCTACAATGAGCAGTTCTTC. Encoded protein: CASSGRPTSGRAYNEQFF.

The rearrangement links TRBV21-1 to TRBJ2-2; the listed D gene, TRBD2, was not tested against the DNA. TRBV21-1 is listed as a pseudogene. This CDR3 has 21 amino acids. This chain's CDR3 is CASSKAYKQNDKNGVTGELFF. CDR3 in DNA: TGTGCCAGCAGCAAAGCCTACAAGCAGAACGACAAGAACGGGGTCACCGGGGAGCTGTTTTTT.

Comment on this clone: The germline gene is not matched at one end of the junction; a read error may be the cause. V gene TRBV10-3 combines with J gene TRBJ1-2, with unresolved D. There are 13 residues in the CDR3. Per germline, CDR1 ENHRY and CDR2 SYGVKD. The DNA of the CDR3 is TGTGCCATCAGTGAGTCGAAGCTCCCTATTGTCTCCTTC. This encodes CAISESKLPIVSF.

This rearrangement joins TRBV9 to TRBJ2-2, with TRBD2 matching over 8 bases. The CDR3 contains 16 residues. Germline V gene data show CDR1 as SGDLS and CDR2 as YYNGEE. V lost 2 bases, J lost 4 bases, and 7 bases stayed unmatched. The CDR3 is CASSVDLGGVTGELFF. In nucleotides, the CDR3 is TGTGCCAGCAGCGTTGACCTCGGGGGGGTCACCGGGGAGCTGTTTTTT.

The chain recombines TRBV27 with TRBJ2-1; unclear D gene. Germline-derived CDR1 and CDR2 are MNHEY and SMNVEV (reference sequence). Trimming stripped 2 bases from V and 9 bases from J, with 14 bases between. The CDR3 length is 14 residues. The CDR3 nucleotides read TGTGCCAGCAGTTTAGGTTCGGGTTTCGGTGAGCAGTTCTTC. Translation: CASSLGSGFGEQFF.

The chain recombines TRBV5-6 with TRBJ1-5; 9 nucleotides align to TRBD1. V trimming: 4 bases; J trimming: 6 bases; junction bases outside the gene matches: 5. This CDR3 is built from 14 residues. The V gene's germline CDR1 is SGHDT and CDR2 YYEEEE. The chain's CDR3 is CASSPGQGGQPQHF. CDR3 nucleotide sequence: TGTGCCAGCAGCCCGGGACAGGGAGGTCAGCCCCAGCATTTT.

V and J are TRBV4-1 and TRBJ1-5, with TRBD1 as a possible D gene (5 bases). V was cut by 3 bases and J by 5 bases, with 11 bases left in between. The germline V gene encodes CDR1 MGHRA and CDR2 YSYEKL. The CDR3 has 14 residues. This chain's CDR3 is CASSQPGRDQPQHF. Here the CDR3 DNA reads TGCGCCAGCAGCCAGCCGGGCAGGGATCAGCCCCAGCATTTT.

The CDR3 spells CASSRELDARNTIYF. As DNA, the CDR3 is TGCGCCAGCAGCCGGGAACTGGACGCTAGAAACACCATATATTTT. J is TRBJ1-3 and V is TRBV5-1; no reliable D call. Deletions cut 4 bases from V and 5 bases from J, with 16 bases between. The CDR3 is 15 amino acids. From germline, CDR1 is SGHRS and CDR2 YFSETQ.

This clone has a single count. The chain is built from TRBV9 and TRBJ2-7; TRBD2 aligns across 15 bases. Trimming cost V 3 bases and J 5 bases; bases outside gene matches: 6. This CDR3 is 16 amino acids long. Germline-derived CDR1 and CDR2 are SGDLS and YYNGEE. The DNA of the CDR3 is TGTGCCAGCAGCGCCGGACTAGCGGGAGGGCAAGACGAGCAGTACTTC. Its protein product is CASSAGLAGGQDEQYF. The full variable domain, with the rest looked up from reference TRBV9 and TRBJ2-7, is DSGVTQTPKHLITATGQRVTLRCSPRSGDLSVYWYQQSLDQGLQFLIQYYNGEERAKGNILERFSAQQFPDLHSELNLSSLELGDSALYFCASSAGLAGGQDEQYFGPGTRLTVT.